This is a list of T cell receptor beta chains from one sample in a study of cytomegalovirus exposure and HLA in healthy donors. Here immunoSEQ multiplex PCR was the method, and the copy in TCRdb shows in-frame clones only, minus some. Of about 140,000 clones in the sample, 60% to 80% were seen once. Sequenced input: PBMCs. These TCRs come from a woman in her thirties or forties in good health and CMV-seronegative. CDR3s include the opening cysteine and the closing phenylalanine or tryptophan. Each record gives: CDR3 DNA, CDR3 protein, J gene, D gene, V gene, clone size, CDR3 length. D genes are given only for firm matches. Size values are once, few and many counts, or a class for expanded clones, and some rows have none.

CDR3nt: TGTGCCAGCAGTTTACGATTGACATTTACGACTAATGAAAAACTGTTTTTT
CDR3aa: CASSLRLTFTTNEKLFF
j_gene: TRBJ1-4
d_gene: .
v_gene: TRBV27
abundance: .
len: 17

CDR3nt: TGTGCCAGTTGCTTTACAGGGTATCCTATGGTAGCTTTCTTT
CDR3aa: CASCFTGYPMVAFF
j_gene: TRBJ1-1
d_gene: .
v_gene: TRBV19
abundance: .
len: 14

CDR3nt: TGTGCCAGCAGCACTCCACAGGGGGCGCGGACAGATACGCAGTATTTT
CDR3aa: CASSTPQGARTDTQYF
j_gene: TRBJ2-3
d_gene: TRBD1
v_gene: TRBV7-2
abundance: .
len: 16

CDR3nt: TGTGCCAGCAGTGTGGACAGGGACAATGAGCAGTTCTTC
CDR3aa: CASSVDRDNEQFF
j_gene: TRBJ2-1
d_gene: TRBD1
v_gene: TRBV2
abundance: .
len: 13

CDR3nt: TGTGCCAGCAGCGCCTCGGGAGTCTCTGGGGCCAACGTCCTGACTTTC
CDR3aa: CASSASGVSGANVLTF
j_gene: TRBJ2-6
d_gene: .
v_gene: TRBV9
abundance: .
len: 16

CDR3nt: TGCAGCGTTGAAGATCTGGGTGGACTAGCGGGAGTATACCAAGAGACCCAGTACTTC
CDR3aa: CSVEDLGGLAGVYQETQYF
j_gene: TRBJ2-5
d_gene: TRBD2
v_gene: TRBV29-1
abundance: .
len: 19

CDR3nt: TGTGCCAGCAGCCTAGTTTTTGAGACAGGGAAGGACATTCAGTACTTC
CDR3aa: CASSLVFETGKDIQYF
j_gene: TRBJ2-4
d_gene: TRBD1
v_gene: TRBV7-9
abundance: .
len: 16

CDR3nt: TGTGCCAGCAGCTTATTCGGACTAGGATACAATGAGCAGTTCTTC
CDR3aa: CASSLFGLGYNEQFF
j_gene: TRBJ2-1
d_gene: TRBD2
v_gene: TRBV7-9
abundance: .
len: 15

CDR3nt: TGTGCCAGCAGCGCGAGAACAGGGACTATGAACACTGAAGCTTTCTTT
CDR3aa: CASSARTGTMNTEAFF
j_gene: TRBJ1-1
d_gene: .
v_gene: TRBV5-5
abundance: once
len: 16

CDR3nt: TGTGCCAGTAGTTCGACAGGGAACTATGGCTACACCTTC
CDR3aa: CASSSTGNYGYTF
j_gene: TRBJ1-2
d_gene: TRBD1
v_gene: TRBV19
abundance: once
len: 13

CDR3nt: TGTGCCAGCAGCTTCCCCGGGGGGCGGAATGAGCAGTTCTTC
CDR3aa: CASSFPGGRNEQFF
j_gene: TRBJ2-1
d_gene: .
v_gene: TRBV7-2
abundance: .
len: 14

CDR3nt: TGTGCCAGCAGCCCCGGGACAGGGGTTTTAGGTACAGATACGCAGTATTTT
CDR3aa: CASSPGTGVLGTDTQYF
j_gene: TRBJ2-3
d_gene: TRBD1
v_gene: TRBV11-3
abundance: few
len: 17

CDR3nt: TGTGCCAGCTCACCAAGACTTACAGGGGGCCAAGAGACCCAGTACTTC
CDR3aa: CASSPRLTGGQETQYF
j_gene: TRBJ2-5
d_gene: TRBD1
v_gene: TRBV18
abundance: .
len: 16

CDR3nt: TGCGCCAGCATAGGTTGGACAGGCCTCGAAGGCCAGCCCCAGCATTTT
CDR3aa: CASIGWTGLEGQPQHF
j_gene: TRBJ1-5
d_gene: TRBD1
v_gene: TRBV10-1
abundance: few
len: 16

CDR3nt: TGTGCCAGCAGTTACCAGGTTACCCACGAGCAGTACTTC
CDR3aa: CASSYQVTHEQYF
j_gene: TRBJ2-7
d_gene: .
v_gene: TRBV6-5
abundance: .
len: 13

CDR3nt: TGCGCCAGCAGCCAAATGCCAGGCGTCGTGGGCTACACCTTC
CDR3aa: CASSQMPGVVGYTF
j_gene: TRBJ1-2
d_gene: .
v_gene: TRBV4-1
abundance: once
len: 14

CDR3nt: TGCGCCAGCAGCGAATACAGGGTGAACACTGAAGCTTTCTTT
CDR3aa: CASSEYRVNTEAFF
j_gene: TRBJ1-1
d_gene: .
v_gene: TRBV5-1
abundance: .
len: 14

CDR3nt: TGTGCCAGCAGTTTAAGCGGACAAGAGACCCAGTACTTC
CDR3aa: CASSLSGQETQYF
j_gene: TRBJ2-5
d_gene: .
v_gene: TRBV28
abundance: .
len: 13

CDR3nt: TGTGCCAGCAGTTACTATGCAGGGCCAGATACGCAGTATTTT
CDR3aa: CASSYYAGPDTQYF
j_gene: TRBJ2-3
d_gene: .
v_gene: TRBV6-6
abundance: few
len: 14

CDR3nt: TGTGCCAGCAGTTTCACCCGGGACACCTCCTACGAGCAGTACTTC
CDR3aa: CASSFTRDTSYEQYF
j_gene: TRBJ2-7
d_gene: .
v_gene: TRBV27
abundance: .
len: 15

CDR3nt: TGTTCCAGCAGCTCACAGGGGGGAGAGCAGTACTTC
CDR3aa: CSSSSQGGEQYF
j_gene: TRBJ2-7
d_gene: TRBD1
v_gene: TRBV7-9
abundance: .
len: 12

CDR3nt: TGTGCCAGCACAGACAGGTTCCAACCCCAGCATTTT
CDR3aa: CASTDRFQPQHF
j_gene: TRBJ1-5
d_gene: .
v_gene: TRBV2
abundance: .
len: 12

CDR3nt: TGTGCCAGCAGCTTAGTGGTCCTAGCTCACAATGAGCAGTTCTTC
CDR3aa: CASSLVVLAHNEQFF
j_gene: TRBJ2-1
d_gene: .
v_gene: TRBV7-6
abundance: .
len: 15

CDR3nt: TGTGCCATCAGTGAGTCCAGTGGGAGGGGGTACGAGCAGTACTTC
CDR3aa: CAISESSGRGYEQYF
j_gene: TRBJ2-7
d_gene: .
v_gene: TRBV10-3
abundance: .
len: 15

CDR3nt: TGTGCCAGCAGTTTAATGCAGGGGAGAGGTACAGATACGCAGTATTTT
CDR3aa: CASSLMQGRGTDTQYF
j_gene: TRBJ2-3
d_gene: .
v_gene: TRBV27
abundance: .
len: 16

CDR3nt: TGTGCCAGCAGCAGAAGGGGTAGCGGGGGGGCGAGCACAGATACGCAGTATTTT
CDR3aa: CASSRRGSGGASTDTQYF
j_gene: TRBJ2-3
d_gene: TRBD2
v_gene: TRBV9
abundance: .
len: 18

CDR3nt: TGTGCCAGCAGCACCGGACAGATTGTCGCCTCTGGAAACACCATATATTTT
CDR3aa: CASSTGQIVASGNTIYF
j_gene: TRBJ1-3
d_gene: .
v_gene: TRBV9
abundance: .
len: 17

CDR3nt: TGCAGCGTTGTCCAGGGGAGCAGGACAGATACGCAGTATTTT
CDR3aa: CSVVQGSRTDTQYF
j_gene: TRBJ2-3
d_gene: .
v_gene: TRBV29-1
abundance: .
len: 14

CDR3nt: TGCGCCAGCAGCTTCGACAGGGGTAATTCACCCCTCCACTTT
CDR3aa: CASSFDRGNSPLHF
j_gene: TRBJ1-6
d_gene: TRBD1
v_gene: TRBV5-1
abundance: .
len: 14

CDR3nt: TGTGCCAGCAGCGGGACTAACTCCTACAATGAGCAGTTCTTC
CDR3aa: CASSGTNSYNEQFF
j_gene: TRBJ2-1
d_gene: TRBD2
v_gene: TRBV5-4
abundance: .
len: 14

CDR3nt: TGCGCCAGCAGCCAAACAGGGGGCACAGATACGCAGTATTTT
CDR3aa: CASSQTGGTDTQYF
j_gene: TRBJ2-3
d_gene: TRBD1
v_gene: TRBV4-1
abundance: once
len: 14

CDR3nt: TGTGCCAGCAGCCCTCGACAGGGGGAAGCGATGAACACTGAAGCTTTCTTT
CDR3aa: CASSPRQGEAMNTEAFF
j_gene: TRBJ1-1
d_gene: TRBD1
v_gene: TRBV7-2
abundance: .
len: 17

CDR3nt: TGCGCCAGCAGCTCCCAGACAGGGGGCAGGACTGAAGCTTTCTTT
CDR3aa: CASSSQTGGRTEAFF
j_gene: TRBJ1-1
d_gene: TRBD1
v_gene: TRBV5-1
abundance: .
len: 15

CDR3nt: TGCGCCAGCAGGAACTTCGACAGGGCCTGTTACGAGCAGTACTTC
CDR3aa: CASRNFDRACYEQYF
j_gene: TRBJ2-7
d_gene: TRBD1
v_gene: TRBV10-1
abundance: .
len: 15

CDR3nt: TGTGCCAGCAGTTTCGGACAGCCCAATCAGCCCCAGCATTTT
CDR3aa: CASSFGQPNQPQHF
j_gene: TRBJ1-5
d_gene: .
v_gene: TRBV28
abundance: .
len: 14

CDR3nt: TGTGCCAGCAGTTTATTAGCGGGAGAGGGCAATGAGCAGTTCTTC
CDR3aa: CASSLLAGEGNEQFF
j_gene: TRBJ2-1
d_gene: TRBD2
v_gene: TRBV28
abundance: once
len: 15

CDR3nt: TGTGCCACCAGCAACGGCATCTCGGGGAATGGCTACACCTTC
CDR3aa: CATSNGISGNGYTF
j_gene: TRBJ1-2
d_gene: .
v_gene: TRBV15
abundance: .
len: 14

CDR3nt: TGTGCCAGCAGTTCGGGACTTTCCGAAACTCATACGCAGTATTTT
CDR3aa: CASSSGLSETHTQYF
j_gene: TRBJ2-3
d_gene: .
v_gene: TRBV28
abundance: .
len: 15

CDR3nt: TGCGCCAGCAGCGCTCAGGGGAGTACTGAAGCTTTCTTT
CDR3aa: CASSAQGSTEAFF
j_gene: TRBJ1-1
d_gene: .
v_gene: TRBV4-3
abundance: few
len: 13

CDR3nt: TGTGCCAGCAGGACAGGGATTTACGAGCAGTACTTC
CDR3aa: CASRTGIYEQYF
j_gene: TRBJ2-7
d_gene: TRBD1
v_gene: TRBV28
abundance: .
len: 12

CDR3nt: TGTGCCACCCGCTTGGGCCTTAGGTTCACCCCAGATACGCAGTATTTT
CDR3aa: CATRLGLRFTPDTQYF
j_gene: TRBJ2-3
d_gene: .
v_gene: TRBV28
abundance: .
len: 16

CDR3nt: TGTGCCAGCAGCTTGAGGACCAGGGATAACGAGCAGTACTTC
CDR3aa: CASSLRTRDNEQYF
j_gene: TRBJ2-7
d_gene: .
v_gene: TRBV7-6
abundance: .
len: 14

CDR3nt: TGTGCCAGCAGCCCTACTAGCGGGAGCCGCACAGATACGCAGTATTTT
CDR3aa: CASSPTSGSRTDTQYF
j_gene: TRBJ2-3
d_gene: TRBD2
v_gene: TRBV11-3
abundance: .
len: 16

CDR3nt: TGTGCCAGCTCACCCGACAGGGTTAGGAATTCACCCCTCCACTTT
CDR3aa: CASSPDRVRNSPLHF
j_gene: TRBJ1-6
d_gene: TRBD1
v_gene: TRBV18
abundance: .
len: 15

CDR3nt: TGTGCCAGCTCACGGGACAGGGGCGGCCAGCCCCAGCATTTT
CDR3aa: CASSRDRGGQPQHF
j_gene: TRBJ1-5
d_gene: TRBD1
v_gene: TRBV18
abundance: few
len: 14